The T cell receptor beta chain under discussion was sequenced for a study of shared clonotypes between healthy human individuals. General study findings and limits: A generally larger estimated richness was seen in naive subsets than in memory subsets. Read depth was anticipated to influence clonotype sharing among donors. What rarefaction showed was incomplete sorted-subset sequencing despite large depth.

The CDR3 sequence is 13 residues long. The germline CDR1 and CDR2 sequences are MDHEN and SYDVKM. The V and J ends lost 6 bases and 0 bases respectively, with 8 bases between them. Regarding this clone: The antigen remains undetermined. The same CDR3 also results from other DNA sequences found in this sample.

Measured with immunoSEQ multiplex PCR; TCRdb has only the in-frame clones, and not every one. There are about 2.4 million clones in the sample; approximately 93% occur only once, and about 0.34% lies in the top ten. The sequence derives from a man between 18 and 35 years old in good health. Some clones in this sample may be carry-over from other donors' samples. The sample consisted of naive CD4+ T cells from PBMCs. Subset described: CD45RA+ positively selected. This chain links TRBV28 with TRBJ1-1; D perhaps matches TRBD1 (5 bases). The CDR3, as DNA: TGTGCCAGCAGAGGGGTTTTGAACACTGAAGCTTTCTTT. Amino acids: CASRGVLNTEAFF.